The rows below give T cell receptor beta chains drawn from one sample of a study of cytomegalovirus exposure and HLA in healthy donors. Only in-frame clones appear in the TCRdb table, and some are missing; sequencing was by immunoSEQ multiplex PCR. The sample includes 120,000 to 150,000 clones, approximately 78% of them seen just once. The sequenced sample consisted of PBMCs. The receptor set was obtained from a woman aged 40 to 50 in good health and CMV-seropositive. Each CDR3 is given with its conserved first and last residue. The order of the fields is CDR3 protein, CDR3 DNA, V gene, clone size, J gene, D gene. A D gene is named only where the DNA matches it firmly. Where a row states a size, it is once, few, many or the class of an expanded clone; other rows omit it.

CDR3 protein: CASSPRTDSYEQYF
CDR3 DNA: TGTGCCAGCAGCCCCCGGACTGACTCCTACGAGCAGTACTTC
V gene: TRBV6-1
clone size: few
J gene: TRBJ2-7
D gene: NA

CDR3 protein: CASREQGFSTEAFF
CDR3 DNA: TGTGCCAGCAGAGAACAGGGTTTTAGCACTGAAGCTTTCTTT
V gene: TRBV6-4
clone size: NA
J gene: TRBJ1-1
D gene: NA

CDR3 protein: CASSQEDVRVNYNEQFF
CDR3 DNA: TGCGCCAGCAGTCAAGAAGATGTTCGAGTTAACTACAATGAGCAGTTCTTC
V gene: TRBV23-1
clone size: NA
J gene: TRBJ2-1
D gene: NA

CDR3 protein: CASSQDGWQPQHF
CDR3 DNA: TGCGCCAGCAGCCAAGACGGTTGGCAGCCCCAGCATTTT
V gene: TRBV4-1
clone size: NA
J gene: TRBJ1-5
D gene: NA

CDR3 protein: CASKLRVYSNQPQHF
CDR3 DNA: TGTGCCAGCAAGCTACGGGTTTATAGCAATCAGCCCCAGCATTTT
V gene: TRBV6-6
clone size: NA
J gene: TRBJ1-5
D gene: NA

CDR3 protein: CASSFPQGAGGYTF
CDR3 DNA: TGCGCCAGCAGCTTCCCACAGGGAGCAGGTGGCTACACCTTC
V gene: TRBV5-1
clone size: NA
J gene: TRBJ1-2
D gene: NA

CDR3 protein: CASSQGQGEAFF
CDR3 DNA: TGTGCCAGCAGTCAAGGTCAGGGTGAAGCTTTCTTT
V gene: TRBV2
clone size: few
J gene: TRBJ1-1
D gene: NA

CDR3 protein: CASSLAGTNEKLFF
CDR3 DNA: TGCGCCAGCAGCTTGGCCGGAACTAATGAAAAACTGTTTTTT
V gene: TRBV5-1
clone size: NA
J gene: TRBJ1-4
D gene: NA

CDR3 protein: CASSLDQMNTEAFF
CDR3 DNA: TGCGCCAGCAGCTTGGATCAGATGAACACTGAAGCTTTCTTT
V gene: TRBV5-1
clone size: NA
J gene: TRBJ1-1
D gene: NA

CDR3 protein: CASSLARSSDSYEQYF
CDR3 DNA: TGTGCCAGCAGCTTAGCGCGCTCTAGCGACTCCTACGAGCAGTACTTC
V gene: TRBV7-9
clone size: NA
J gene: TRBJ2-7
D gene: NA

CDR3 protein: CASSRGTGFRDEQYF
CDR3 DNA: TGTGCCAGCAGTCGGGGGACAGGGTTTAGGGACGAGCAGTACTTC
V gene: TRBV27
clone size: NA
J gene: TRBJ2-7
D gene: TRBD1

CDR3 protein: CASSEVTVYNEQFF
CDR3 DNA: TGTGCCAGCAGTGAAGTAACAGTATACAATGAGCAGTTCTTC
V gene: TRBV6-5
clone size: NA
J gene: TRBJ2-1
D gene: NA

CDR3 protein: CASSTRGWARGSYEQYF
CDR3 DNA: TGTGCCAGCAGCACCCGGGGATGGGCCAGGGGCTCCTACGAGCAGTACTTC
V gene: TRBV28
clone size: NA
J gene: TRBJ2-7
D gene: NA

CDR3 protein: CASSSPTGEGYNEQFF
CDR3 DNA: TGTGCCAGCAGTTCCCCGACAGGGGAGGGATACAATGAGCAGTTCTTC
V gene: TRBV9
clone size: NA
J gene: TRBJ2-1
D gene: NA

CDR3 protein: CASSGEGTDTQYF
CDR3 DNA: TGTGCCAGCAGTGGGGAGGGGACAGATACGCAGTATTTT
V gene: TRBV28
clone size: NA
J gene: TRBJ2-3
D gene: TRBD2

CDR3 protein: CASSLAILAGGNEQFF
CDR3 DNA: TGTGCCAGCAGCTTAGCGATTCTAGCGGGAGGGAATGAGCAGTTCTTC
V gene: TRBV7-9
clone size: NA
J gene: TRBJ2-1
D gene: TRBD2

CDR3 protein: CASSPTGGYEQYF
CDR3 DNA: TGTGCCAGCTCACCCACAGGGGGATACGAGCAGTACTTC
V gene: TRBV18
clone size: NA
J gene: TRBJ2-7
D gene: TRBD1

CDR3 protein: CASSVEPTNEKLFF
CDR3 DNA: TGTGCCAGCAGCGTAGAGCCAACTAATGAAAAACTGTTTTTT
V gene: TRBV9
clone size: NA
J gene: TRBJ1-4
D gene: NA

CDR3 protein: CSAHLAYPGYSGNTIYF
CDR3 DNA: TGCAGCGCCCATCTCGCCTACCCAGGATACTCTGGAAACACCATATATTTT
V gene: TRBV29-1
clone size: NA
J gene: TRBJ1-3
D gene: NA

CDR3 protein: CASSPRQGLSTDTQYF
CDR3 DNA: TGTGCCAGCAGCCCCCGGCAGGGACTAAGCACAGATACGCAGTATTTT
V gene: TRBV7-2
clone size: NA
J gene: TRBJ2-3
D gene: TRBD2